Presented here are 26 T cell receptor beta chains from one specimen sequenced in a study of blood T cell repertoires in COVID-19. Clones were read by immunoSEQ multiplex PCR, and TCRdb kept only the in-frame ones, dropping some. The repertoire has a few hundred thousand clones, over 80% of them found once; the top ten carry around 10%. The sequenced material came from PBMCs or T cells enriched from blood (not recorded which). These receptors originate from a woman between 18 and 29 years old who had recovered from COVID-19.

In this sample, this clone turned up a few times. V gene TRBV2 combines with J gene TRBJ1-3; 8 bases match TRBD1. The CDR3 consists of 12 residues. J gave up 15 bases and V 6 bases, and 10 bases lay outside the gene matches. Germline-derived CDR1 and CDR2 are SNHLY and FYNNEI. Here the CDR3 DNA reads TGTGCCAGCAGGGCTCTTCTGGGACAGGCATATTTT. Its protein product is CASRALLGQAYF.

This chain links TRBV5-8 with TRBJ2-3, with 10 bases lining up with TRBD2. The J segment lost 2 bases and the V segment lost 3 bases, leaving 12 bases of the junction unmatched. Germline V gene sequence: CDR1 SGHTS, CDR2 YDEGEE. The CDR3 length is 18 residues. CDR3 loop: CASSSLAGDPAYTDTQYF. The CDR3 DNA reads TGTGCCAGCAGCTCCCTAGCGGGGGACCCAGCCTACACAGATACGCAGTATTTT. Supplemented by reference TRBV5-8 and TRBJ2-3, the full variable domain reads EAGVTQSPTHLIKTRGQQATLRCSPISGHTSVYWYQQALGLGLQFLLWYDEGEERNRGNFPPRFSGRQFPNYSSELNVNALELEDSALYLCASSSLAGDPAYTDTQYFGPGTRLTVL.

This clone appeared once. This chain links TRBV4-3 with TRBJ2-5, with 8 bases that match TRBD1. The CDR3 spans 16 residues. After removal of 0 bases from V and 4 bases from J, the junction contained 7 bases not matched to a gene. Germline CDR1 reads LGHNA; CDR2 reads YSLEER. CDR3 protein: CASSQDFSGGVETQYF. CDR3 in DNA: TGCGCCAGCAGCCAAGATTTCTCAGGGGGCGTAGAGACCCAGTACTTC.

The rearrangement links TRBV7-9 to TRBJ1-1, with 8 bases identical to TRBD1. The CDR3 is 15 residues long. CDR1 and CDR2 from the germline V gene are SEHNR and FQNEAQ (reference sequence). The junction had 10 bases not matched to a gene; V was cut back by 4 bases and J by 6 bases. CDR3 protein: CASSSEDRASAEAFF. The CDR3 DNA reads TGTGCCAGCAGCTCGGAGGACAGGGCAAGCGCTGAAGCTTTCTTT.

This clone was counted a single time. This rearrangement joins TRBV9 to TRBJ2-1; no definite D call. The CDR3 has 13 amino acids. Germline V lookup: CDR1 SGDLS, CDR2 YYNGEE. V was pared by 2 bases and J by 9 bases, with 12 bases between. For the CDR3, the DNA is TGTGCCAGCAGCGTTGATCCCTCTAGTGAGCAGTTCTTC. It codes for CASSVDPSSEQFF.

This chain links TRBV7-9 with TRBJ1-1; 10 bases map to TRBD1. CDR3 size: 16 residues. Per germline, CDR1 SEHNR and CDR2 FQNEAQ (reference sequence). V was clipped by 5 bases and J by 0 bases; unmatched bases: 6. CDR3 bases: TGTGCCAGCAGCGACAGGGGGCTCGGGATGAACACTGAAGCTTTCTTT. The encoded protein is CASSDRGLGMNTEAFF.

The CDR3 reads CASSLGFGVAKYEQYF. Here the CDR3 DNA reads TGTGCCAGCAGCTTAGGGTTTGGGGTAGCGAAATACGAGCAGTACTTC. The chain recombines TRBV11-2 with TRBJ2-7, with D possibly matching TRBD2 (5 bases). The V gene's germline CDR1 is SGHAT and CDR2 FQNNGV. Trimming left V 1 base short and J 4 bases short, with 17 bases between. The length of the CDR3 is 16 residues.

This chain joins TRBV21-1 and TRBJ2-2; whether TRBD1, the table's D call, matches the DNA was not checked. TRBV21-1 is a recognized pseudogene. CDR3 length: 17 residues. CDR3 region: CASSTYPGGPNTGELFF. CDR3 nucleotide sequence: TGTGCCAGCAGCACCTACCCAGGGGGACCGAACACCGGGGAGCTGTTTTTT.

The rearrangement joins TRBV5-1 to TRBJ1-3, with 12 nucleotides matching TRBD1. The CDR3 covers 17 residues. J was trimmed by 4 bases and V by 3 bases; bases with no gene match: 8. Looked up from germline, CDR1 is SGHRS and CDR2 is YFSETQ. This chain's CDR3 is CASSSRGQGATGNTIYF. The CDR3 DNA reads as TGCGCCAGCAGCTCGAGGGGACAGGGGGCAACGGGAAACACCATATATTTT.

This chain's CDR3 is CASSLVPGIGTGELFF. The CDR3 nucleotides read TGTGCCAGCAGCTTAGTTCCGGGGATCGGCACCGGGGAGCTGTTTTTT. J is TRBJ2-2 and V is TRBV7-9; D is possibly TRBD2 (5 bases). The CDR3 covers 16 residues. Germline CDR1 reads SEHNR; CDR2 reads FQNEAQ (reference sequence). Between the trimmed V and J ends, which lost 1 base and 4 bases, there was a span of 13 bases.

V and J are TRBV28 and TRBJ1-1; unclear D gene. Looked up from germline, CDR1 is MDHEN and CDR2 is SYDVKM. This CDR3 has 13 amino acids. Trimming shortened V by 8 bases and J by 0 bases, and 10 bases separated the two germline ends. As DNA, the CDR3 is TGTGCCAGCGGGTCAGGCATGAACACTGAAGCTTTCTTT. It codes for CASGSGMNTEAFF. The complete variable domain, with remaining parts taken from reference TRBV28 and TRBJ1-1, reads DVKVTQSSRYLVKRTGEKVFLECVQDMDHENMFWYRQDPGLGLRLIYFSYDVKMKEKGDIPEGYSVSREKKERFSLILESASTNQTSMYLCASGSGMNTEAFFGQGTRLTVV.

V gene TRBV2 combines with J gene TRBJ1-2; 12 bases align to TRBD1. The trim removed 3 bases at V and 6 bases at J, leaving 11 bases unmatched. Germline loops: CDR1 SNHLY, CDR2 FYNNEI. This CDR3 is built from 17 residues. The CDR3 loop reads CASSDPGQGASDDGYTF. CDR3 coding DNA: TGTGCCAGCAGTGACCCGGGACAGGGGGCAAGTGACGATGGCTACACCTTC.

In nucleotides, the CDR3 is TGTGCCAGCAGCTTAGAGGGGGAGGGGATCCAAGAGACCCAGTACTTC. Its translation is CASSLEGEGIQETQYF. This chain connects TRBV7-6 to TRBJ2-5; D may be TRBD2 (7 bases). With 1 base removed from V and 1 base from J, the gap between germline ends came to 13 bases. CDR1 and CDR2 from the germline V gene are SGHVS and FNYEAQ. The CDR3 consists of 16 residues.

This chain uses TRBV4-3 with TRBJ1-2; tentative D call: TRBD1 (5 bases). CDR3 size: 16 residues. CDR1 is LGHNA, CDR2 YSLEER, per germline. Trimming took off 1 base at V and 4 bases at J, with 16 bases between the two ends. CDR3 coding DNA: TGCGCCAGCAGCCAAGCACTGACATCGCAGGGCTATGGCTACACCTTC. As protein: CASSQALTSQGYGYTF.

This sequence joins TRBV10-3 and TRBJ2-5; 11 nucleotides line up with TRBD2. The V gene end was trimmed by 2 bases and the J gene end by 5 bases; junction bases not matched to a gene: 4. CDR3 length: 15 amino acids. Germline V gene lookup returns CDR1 ENHRY and CDR2 SYGVKD. CDR3 in amino acids: CAISEHPSGRETQYF. In DNA form, the CDR3 reads TGTGCCATCAGTGAGCATCCTAGCGGGAGGGAGACCCAGTACTTC.

V and J are TRBV19 and TRBJ1-2; TRBD1 matches at 8 bases. There are 13 residues in the CDR3. CDR1 LNHDA and CDR2 SQIVND come from the germline V gene (reference sequence). Germline trimming cut 2 bases from V and 6 bases from J; bases unmatched to any gene: 2. The CDR3 reads CASSIIQGDGYTF. The CDR3 coding sequence is TGTGCCAGTAGTATAATACAGGGGGATGGCTACACCTTC.

The chain uses TRBV11-3 and TRBJ2-5, with a weak D call TRBD2 (5 bases). Trimming pared 5 bases from V and 5 bases from J, leaving 12 bases between. Germline V lookup: CDR1 SGHNT, CDR2 YENEEA. There are 13 residues in the CDR3. CDR3 coding DNA: TGTGCCAGCAGCACCGGGAACCCGGAGACCCAGTACTTC. It is translated as CASSTGNPETQYF.

V and J are TRBV4-3 and TRBJ2-5; perhaps TRBD1 as D (6 bases). The CDR3 consists of 15 residues. V lost 3 bases to trimming and J lost 4 bases, with 15 bases between them. The V gene's germline CDR1 is LGHNA and CDR2 YSLEER. The CDR3 sequence: CASSQAAGDGETQYF. The CDR3 nucleotides read TGCGCCAGCAGCCAGGCGGCAGGGGACGGAGAGACCCAGTACTTC.

This clone was observed a few times. The chain is built from TRBV7-3 and TRBJ1-3, with a tentative D call TRBD1 (5 bases). Germline CDR1 SGHTA, CDR2 FQGTGA. This CDR3 has 16 amino acids. V was pared by 1 base and J by 0 bases, with 10 bases between. The CDR3 DNA is TGTGCCAGCAGCTTAAACGGGGGACTCTCTGGAAACACCATATATTTT. Residues: CASSLNGGLSGNTIYF.

The V and J genes are TRBV7-8 and TRBJ2-2; 12 bases align to TRBD2. V gave up 1 base and J gave up 6 bases; unmatched junction bases: 9. Germline V gives CDR1 SGHVS, CDR2 FQNEAQ. The CDR3 spans 18 residues. CDR3 loop: CASSLGGLAGSLAGELFF. Written as DNA, the CDR3 is TGTGCCAGCAGCTTAGGCGGACTAGCGGGAAGTCTAGCCGGGGAGCTGTTTTTT.

The CDR3 nucleotides are TGTGCCAGCAGGCCCGACAGGGGAAAATGGGCTGAAGCTTTCTTT. This encodes CASRPDRGKWAEAFF. The chain uses TRBV6-4 and TRBJ1-1, with 8 positions matching TRBD1. The CDR3 sequence is 15 residues long. Trimming removed 6 bases from V and 6 bases from J; junction bases left unmatched: 12. Germline assignment: CDR1 MRHNA and CDR2 SNTAGT.

The V call is TRBV7-9, the J call TRBJ2-1; 14 bases are shared with TRBD2. Losses at the gene ends were 5 bases for V and 1 base for J; bases not matched to a gene: 7. Germline V gene lookup returns CDR1 SEHNR and CDR2 FQNEAQ (reference sequence). The CDR3 covers 18 residues. The CDR3, as DNA: TGTGCCAGCAGCCCGAGGGGGACTAGCGGGAGTTCCTACAATGAGCAGTTCTTC. The encoded protein is CASSPRGTSGSSYNEQFF.

This clone was counted a few times. The rearrangement uses TRBV11-2 and TRBJ1-2; TRBD1 matches 7 bases. Germline V gene lookup returns CDR1 SGHAT and CDR2 FQNNGV. The CDR3 has 14 residues. V lost 3 bases, J lost 4 bases, and 5 bases stayed unmatched. CDR3 protein: CASSFVGQVYGYTF. The CDR3 coding sequence is TGTGCCAGCAGCTTCGTCGGACAGGTCTATGGCTACACCTTC.

V gene TRBV28 combines with J gene TRBJ2-7; 7 bases are a match to TRBD2. This CDR3 spans 15 amino acids. The ends lost 6 bases at V and 4 bases at J; junction bases unmatched: 12. Germline CDR1 MDHEN, CDR2 SYDVKM. CDR3 coding DNA: TGTGCCAGCAGCCGTCCTACTAGCGCGAGTTACGAGCAGTACTTC. Translation gives CASSRPTSASYEQYF.

This clone was found once. The gene calls are TRBV13 and TRBJ1-4; D ambiguous. This CDR3 has 14 residues. Germline CDR1 reads PRHDT; CDR2 reads FYEKMQ (reference sequence). V lost 3 bases and J lost 4, with 9 bases in between. CDR3 sequence: CASSFREFNEKLFF. As DNA, the CDR3 is TGTGCCAGCAGCTTCCGGGAGTTTAATGAAAAACTGTTTTTT.

The chain links TRBV2 to TRBJ1-1; 7 nucleotides align to TRBD1. There are 13 residues in the CDR3. V dropped 5 bases and J dropped 4; count of bases not matched to a gene: 4. CDR1 SNHLY and CDR2 FYNNEI come from the germline V gene. The CDR3 spells CASSTGVVTEAFF. The CDR3 DNA follows: TGTGCCAGCAGTACAGGGGTGGTCACTGAAGCTTTCTTT.